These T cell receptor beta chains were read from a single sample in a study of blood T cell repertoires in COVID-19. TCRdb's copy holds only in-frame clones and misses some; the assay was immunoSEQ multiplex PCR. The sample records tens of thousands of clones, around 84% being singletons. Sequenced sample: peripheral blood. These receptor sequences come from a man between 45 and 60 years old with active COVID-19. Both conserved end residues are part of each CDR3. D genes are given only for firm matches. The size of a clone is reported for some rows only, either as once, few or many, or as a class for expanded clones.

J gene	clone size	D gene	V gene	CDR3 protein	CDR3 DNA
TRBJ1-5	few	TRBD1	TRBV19	CASSGTGGNQPQHF	TGTGCCAGCTCCGGGACAGGGGGCAATCAGCCCCAGCATTTT
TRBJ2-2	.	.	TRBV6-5	CASSRTRTGELFF	TGTGCCAGCAGCCGTACACGCACCGGGGAGCTGTTTTTT
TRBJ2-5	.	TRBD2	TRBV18	CASSPLQRGQETQYF	TGTGCCAGCTCACCGCTACAGCGGGGCCAAGAGACCCAGTACTTC
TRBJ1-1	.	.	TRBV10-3	CAISGRVVKTLNTEAFF	TGTGCCATCAGTGGGCGCGTGGTGAAGACTTTGAACACTGAAGCTTTCTTT
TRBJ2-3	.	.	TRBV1	CTSSLRQESTDTQYF	TGCACCAGCAGCCTAAGACAGGAAAGCACAGATACGCAGTATTTT
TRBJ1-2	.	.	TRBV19	CASNNNYGYTF	TGTGCCAGTAATAATAACTATGGCTACACCTTC
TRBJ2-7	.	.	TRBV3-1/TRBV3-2	CASSQDRGYRAYEQYF	TGTGCCAGCAGCCAAGATAGGGGGTACAGGGCCTACGAGCAGTACTTC
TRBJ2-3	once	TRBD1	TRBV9	CASSRQGARDTQYF	TGTGCCAGCAGCCGACAGGGGGCTCGTGATACGCAGTATTTT
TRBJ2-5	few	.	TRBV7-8	CASSSVIGRPKETQYF	TGTGCCAGCAGCTCCGTTATTGGGCGTCCTAAAGAGACCCAGTACTTC
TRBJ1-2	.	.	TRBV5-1	CASSLAQGSYGYTF	TGCGCCAGCAGCTTGGCCCAGGGGTCCTATGGCTACACCTTC
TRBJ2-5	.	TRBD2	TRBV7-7	CASSSGLAGGMLETQYF	TGTGCCAGCAGTTCTGGACTAGCGGGGGGGATGTTGGAGACCCAGTACTTC
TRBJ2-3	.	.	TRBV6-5	CASSWRQAEEDTQYF	TGTGCCAGCAGTTGGAGACAGGCTGAGGAGGATACGCAGTATTTT
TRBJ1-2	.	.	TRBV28	CASSFGGYGYTF	TGTGCCAGCAGTTTTGGAGGTTATGGCTACACCTTC
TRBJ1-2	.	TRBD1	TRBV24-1	CATSDGQGASYGYTF	TGTGCCACCAGTGACGGACAGGGGGCGAGCTATGGCTACACCTTC
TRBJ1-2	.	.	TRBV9	CASSVGPGADYGYTF	TGTGCCAGCAGCGTAGGGCCAGGGGCGGACTATGGCTACACCTTC
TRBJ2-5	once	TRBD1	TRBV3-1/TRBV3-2	CASSGTGGETQYF	TGTGCCAGCAGCGGCACAGGGGGTGAGACCCAGTACTTC
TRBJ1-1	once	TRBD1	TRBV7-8	CASSFHRARLDRRLNTEAFF	TGTGCCAGCAGCTTCCACAGGGCCAGGTTGGACAGGAGATTAAACACTGAAGCTTTCTTT
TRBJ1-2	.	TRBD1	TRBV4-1	CASSQNPRQGIHYGYTF	TGCGCCAGCAGCCAAAACCCCAGACAGGGGATACACTATGGCTACACCTTC
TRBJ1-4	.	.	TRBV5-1	CASRDVGEKLFF	TGCGCCAGCAGAGATGTCGGGGAAAAACTGTTTTTT
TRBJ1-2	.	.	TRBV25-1	CASSERQNYGYTF	TGTGCCAGCAGTGAAAGACAGAACTATGGCTACACCTTC
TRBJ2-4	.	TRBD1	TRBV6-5	CASSSATGVPKNIQYF	TGTGCCAGCAGTTCGGCGACAGGGGTGCCCAAAAACATTCAGTACTTC
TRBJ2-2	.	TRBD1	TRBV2	CASRAGTANTGELFF	TGTGCCAGCAGAGCCGGGACAGCTAACACCGGGGAGCTGTTTTTT
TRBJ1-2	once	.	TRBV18	CASSVDRADGYTF	TGTGCCAGCTCCGTGGACAGAGCCGATGGCTACACCTTC
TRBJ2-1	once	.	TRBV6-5	CASSYSGGQERDEQFF	TGTGCCAGCAGTTACTCCGGGGGGCAGGAACGGGATGAGCAGTTCTTC
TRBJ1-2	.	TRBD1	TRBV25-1	CASSDPTGGDGGYTF	TGTGCCAGCAGTGATCCTACAGGGGGCGACGGTGGCTACACCTTC
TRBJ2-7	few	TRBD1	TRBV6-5	CASSPGTAYEQYF	TGTGCCAGCAGCCCCGGGACAGCCTACGAGCAGTACTTC
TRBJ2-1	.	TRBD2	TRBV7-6	CASSVLAGVYNEQFF	TGTGCCAGCAGCGTACTAGCGGGGGTTTACAATGAGCAGTTCTTC
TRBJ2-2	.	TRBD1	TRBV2	CASSPGQGENTGELFF	TGTGCCAGCAGTCCCGGACAGGGGGAGAACACCGGGGAGCTGTTTTTT
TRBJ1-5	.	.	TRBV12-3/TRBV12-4	CASSRRGRGFQHF	TGTGCCAGCAGTAGAAGAGGCCGGGGGTTCCAGCATTTT
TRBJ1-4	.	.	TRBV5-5	CASSFVTSTATNEKLFF	TGTGCCAGCAGCTTTGTGACTTCGACGGCAACTAATGAAAAACTGTTTTTT
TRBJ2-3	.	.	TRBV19	CASSPWRDTQYF	TGTGCCAGTAGTCCTTGGAGGGATACGCAGTATTTT
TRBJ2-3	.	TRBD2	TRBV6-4	CASSDSRTSGGAVDTQYF	TGTGCCAGCAGTGACTCGAGGACTAGCGGGGGGGCCGTAGATACGCAGTATTTT
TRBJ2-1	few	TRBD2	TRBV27	CASRADWGGDYNEQFF	TGTGCCAGCAGGGCGGATTGGGGGGGGGACTACAATGAGCAGTTCTTC
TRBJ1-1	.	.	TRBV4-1	CASSPPGGMNTEAFF	TGCGCCAGCAGCCCCCCTGGGGGGATGAACACTGAAGCTTTCTTT
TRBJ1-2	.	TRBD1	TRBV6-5	CASSYRTGFGYTF	TGTGCCAGCAGTTACCGGACAGGGTTTGGCTACACCTTC
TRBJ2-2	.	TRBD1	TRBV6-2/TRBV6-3	CASSYEQGVGTGELFF	TGTGCCAGCAGTTACGAGCAGGGGGTAGGCACCGGGGAGCTGTTTTTT
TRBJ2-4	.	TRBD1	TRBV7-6	CASSLRAGGFAKNIQYF	TGTGCCAGCAGCTTAAGGGCAGGGGGCTTCGCCAAAAACATTCAGTACTTC
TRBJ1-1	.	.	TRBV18	CASSPLTPGGGTEAFF	TGTGCCAGCTCACCCTTAACCCCCGGTGGCGGCACTGAAGCTTTCTTT
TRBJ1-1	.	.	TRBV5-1	CASSSKSLNTEAFF	TGCGCCAGCAGCTCAAAAAGCCTGAACACTGAAGCTTTCTTT
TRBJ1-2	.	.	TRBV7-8	CASSPSVAGGYTF	TGTGCCAGCAGCCCCAGCGTGGCGGGTGGCTACACCTTC
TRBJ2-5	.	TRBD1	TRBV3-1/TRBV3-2	CASSPWTGQETQYF	TGTGCCAGCAGCCCGTGGACAGGGCAAGAGACCCAGTACTTC
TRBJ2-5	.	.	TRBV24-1	CATSDRGRDQETQYF	TGTGCCACCAGTGACAGGGGCAGGGACCAAGAGACCCAGTACTTC
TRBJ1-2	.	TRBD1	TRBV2	CASSEQGAGGYTF	TGTGCCAGCAGCGAACAGGGGGCAGGGGGCTACACCTTC
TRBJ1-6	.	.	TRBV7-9	CASRKTADDSPLHF	TGTGCCAGCAGGAAGACAGCTGACGATTCACCCCTCCACTTT
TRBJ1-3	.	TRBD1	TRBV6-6	CASSRTGPAGNTIYF	TGTGCCAGCAGTCGGACAGGGCCGGCTGGAAACACCATATATTTT
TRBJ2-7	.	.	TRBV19	CASSIANYEQYF	TGTGCCAGTAGTATAGCCAACTACGAGCAGTACTTC
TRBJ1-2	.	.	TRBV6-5	CASSPDSNYGYTF	TGTGCCAGCAGCCCCGACAGTAACTATGGCTACACCTTC
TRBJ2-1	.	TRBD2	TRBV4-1	CASSGLLAGYEQFF	TGCGCCAGCAGCGGTCTATTAGCGGGCTATGAGCAGTTCTTC
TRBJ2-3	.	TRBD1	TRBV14	CASSRRSDRATQYF	TGTGCCAGCAGCCGTAGATCAGACAGGGCTACGCAGTATTTT
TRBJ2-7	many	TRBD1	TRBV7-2	CASSLGQGSQDEQYF	TGTGCCAGCAGCTTGGGACAGGGGAGTCAGGACGAGCAGTACTTC
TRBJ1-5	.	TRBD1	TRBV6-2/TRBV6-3	CASSYEGARNQPQHF	TGTGCCAGCAGTTACGAGGGGGCTCGCAATCAGCCCCAGCATTTT
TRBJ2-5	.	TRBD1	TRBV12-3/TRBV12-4	CASSPDRTQTQYF	TGTGCCAGCAGCCCGGACAGGACACAGACCCAGTACTTC
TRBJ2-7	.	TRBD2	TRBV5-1	CASSLEPSGSFWYEQYF	TGCGCCAGCAGCTTGGAACCTAGCGGAAGTTTCTGGTACGAGCAGTACTTC
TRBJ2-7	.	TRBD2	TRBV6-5	CASNVFSGAYEQYF	TGTGCCAGCAACGTTTTCAGCGGGGCCTACGAGCAGTACTTC
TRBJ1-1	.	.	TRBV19	CASSIGGGTQAFF	TGTGCCAGTAGTATAGGAGGAGGGACTCAAGCTTTCTTT
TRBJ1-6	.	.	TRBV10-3	CAISETSYSPLHF	TGTGCCATCAGTGAGACATCCTATTCACCCCTCCACTTT
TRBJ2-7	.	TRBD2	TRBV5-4	CASTPGPSGGAYEQYF	TGTGCCAGCACCCCGGGACCAAGCGGGGGGGCGTACGAGCAGTACTTC
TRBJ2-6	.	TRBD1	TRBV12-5	CASGLTGGSGANVLTF	TGTGCTAGTGGTTTGACAGGGGGCTCTGGGGCCAACGTCCTGACTTTC